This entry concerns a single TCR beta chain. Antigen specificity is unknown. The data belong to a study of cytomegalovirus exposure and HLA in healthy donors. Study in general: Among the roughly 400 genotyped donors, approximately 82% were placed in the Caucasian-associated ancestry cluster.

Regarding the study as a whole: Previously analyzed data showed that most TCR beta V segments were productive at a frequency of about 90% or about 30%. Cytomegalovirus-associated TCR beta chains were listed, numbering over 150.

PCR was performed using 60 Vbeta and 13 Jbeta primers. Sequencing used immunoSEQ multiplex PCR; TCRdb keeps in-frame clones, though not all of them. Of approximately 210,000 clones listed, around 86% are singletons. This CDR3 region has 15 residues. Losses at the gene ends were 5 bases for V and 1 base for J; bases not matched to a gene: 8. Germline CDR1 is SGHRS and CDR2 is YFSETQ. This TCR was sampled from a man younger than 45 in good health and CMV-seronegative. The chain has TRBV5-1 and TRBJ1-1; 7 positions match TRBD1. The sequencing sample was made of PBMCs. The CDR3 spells CASSPTGTENTEAFF. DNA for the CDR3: TGCGCCAGCAGTCCGACCGGGACAGAGAACACTGAAGCTTTCTTT.